The sequence of this TCR beta chain was determined in a study of shared clonotypes between healthy human individuals. Comment on this clone: The target antigen is unknown.

Broader study findings: It was the non-shared clonotypes that had lower generation probabilities than clonotypes shared by all four donors.

The CDR3 sequence is 13 residues long. Germline CDR1 MNHEY, CDR2 SMNVEV (reference sequence). V was trimmed by 3 bases and J by 3 bases, leaving 8 bases between them. Cells designated naive CD8 were CD45RO-negative and were positively selected for CCR7, with terminally differentiated effector memory CD45RA+ cells excluded. Sequenced by immunoSEQ multiplex PCR; TCRdb stores in-frame clones only, minus some. This table has approximately 600,000 clones, roughly 95% appearing once. The clonotype was recovered from a woman under 40 in good health. The chain carries TRBV27 and TRBJ1-1; D not certain. What was sequenced was naive CD8+ T cells sorted from blood. The CDR3 protein is CASSLSGYTEAFF. The DNA for the CDR3 is TGTGCCAGCAGTTTGTCTGGGTACACTGAAGCTTTCTTT.